Each of the 25 T cell receptor beta chains below was sequenced from the same sample in a study of shared clonotypes between healthy human individuals. The naive CD8 subset, CD45RO-negative cells positively selected for CCR7, excluded terminally differentiated effector memory CD45RA+ cells. Generated by immunoSEQ multiplex PCR, the TCRdb table keeps only in-frame clones and is missing some. The top ten hold over 0.2% of the sample, which has roughly 770,000 clones, 96% seen once. Sequencing was carried out using naive CD8+ T cells sorted from blood. These receptors were obtained from a man aged 25-45 years in good health.

The gene calls are TRBV7-4 and TRBJ2-1; 12 positions match TRBD2. Per the germline V gene, CDR1 is SGHVT and CDR2 is SQSDAQ. This CDR3 has 16 residues. Trimming cost V 5 bases and J 1 base; bases outside gene matches: 3. CDR3 protein: CASSRLAGVSYNEQFF. CDR3 nucleotide sequence: TGTGCCAGCAGCCGACTAGCGGGAGTGTCCTACAATGAGCAGTTCTTC.

Remarks on this clone: One end of the junction varies from germline; a read error may be responsible. The chain recombines TRBV6-1 with TRBJ2-1, with no clear D. CDR3 length: 18 residues. Germline-derived CDR1 and CDR2 are MNHNS and SASEGT. The CDR3 sequence is CAGSDSGDSDRGYNEQFF. For the CDR3, the DNA is TGTGCCGGCAGTGATTCGGGCGACTCTGATCGCGGCTACAATGAGCAGTTCTTC.

This sequence joins TRBV21-1 and TRBJ2-2; the DNA was not compared with TRBD1, the D call given in the table. TRBV21-1 is designated a pseudogene. The CDR3 has 15 residues. The CDR3 is CASSIWDRETGELFF. As DNA, the CDR3 is TGTGCCAGCAGCATTTGGGACAGAGAGACCGGGGAGCTGTTTTTT.

Note on this clone: In the same sample, other DNA sequences code for this CDR3. The chain combines TRBV7-8 with TRBJ2-1; D gene ambiguous. The CDR3 extends over 12 amino acids. Between the trimmed V and J ends, which lost 1 base and 7 bases, there was a span of 5 bases. Germline V gene data show CDR1 as SGHVS and CDR2 as FQNEAQ. For the CDR3, the DNA is TGTGCCAGCAGCTTAGTTTCAAATGAGCAGTTCTTC. This codes for CASSLVSNEQFF.

The chain combines TRBV27 with TRBJ1-2; TRBD1 agrees at 10 bases. V lost 5 bases, J lost 5 bases, and 8 bases stayed unmatched. The CDR3 loop spans 15 amino acids. Germline loops: CDR1 MNHEY, CDR2 SMNVEV (reference sequence). In nucleotides, the CDR3 is TGTGCCAGCAGTGCCACGACAGGGGGCTGGTATGGCTACACCTTC. It codes for CASSATTGGWYGYTF.

The chain recombines TRBV28 with TRBJ2-1; TRBD1 aligns across 8 bases. This CDR3 has 13 residues. The V gene's germline CDR1 is MDHEN and CDR2 SYDVKM. Trimming took 4 bases from V and 8 from J; bases not matched to a gene: 4. CDR3 sequence: CASSSAGGDEQFF. CDR3 coding DNA: TGTGCCAGCAGTTCTGCAGGGGGCGATGAGCAGTTCTTC.

J is TRBJ2-7 and V is TRBV18, with a possible D match to TRBD2 (6 bases). Per germline, CDR1 KGHSH and CDR2 LQKENI. The CDR3 length is 16 residues. V lost 3 bases, J lost 5 bases, and 20 bases lay in between. Here the CDR3 DNA reads TGTGCCAGCTCACCCCAGGAGGGGATAGCGAGAAACGAGCAGTACTTC. As protein: CASSPQEGIARNEQYF. The full variable domain, its missing parts supplied by reference TRBV18 and TRBJ2-7, is NAGVMQNPRHLVRRRGQEARLRCSPMKGHSHVYWYRQLPEEGLKFMVYLQKENIIDESGMPKERFSAEFPKEGPSILRIQQVVRGDSAAYFCASSPQEGIARNEQYFGPGTRLTVT.

The chain links TRBV15 to TRBJ2-7; D is uncertain. The CDR3 covers 14 residues. Germline V gene sequence: CDR1 LNHNV, CDR2 YYDKDF (reference sequence). V was shortened by 3 bases and J by 1 base, with 10 bases between the two germline ends. The CDR3 region has the DNA TGTGCCACCAGCAGGGACCCCGCGTCCTACGAGCAGTACTTC. It is translated as CATSRDPASYEQYF.

The V and J genes are TRBV5-4 and TRBJ1-3; 10 bases agree with TRBD1. The CDR3 runs 17 residues. The V gene end was trimmed by 1 base and the J gene end by 10 bases; junction bases not matched to a gene: 14. Germline CDR1 reads SGHNT; CDR2 reads YYREEE (reference sequence). The CDR3: CASSLNGTGAEGLTIYF. CDR3 coding DNA: TGTGCCAGCAGCTTGAATGGGACAGGGGCAGAGGGACTGACCATATATTTT. The full variable domain, its missing parts supplied by reference TRBV5-4 and TRBJ1-3, is ETGVTQSPTHLIKTRGQQVTLRCSSQSGHNTVSWYQQALGQGPQFIFQYYREEENGRGNFPPRFSGLQFPNYSSELNVNALELDDSALYLCASSLNGTGAEGLTIYFGEGSWLTVV.

J is TRBJ1-3 and V is TRBV19; TRBD1 is a possible D gene (5 bases). This CDR3 is 15 amino acids long. Trimming left V 1 base short and J 0 bases short, with 7 bases between. Germline values: CDR1 LNHDA, CDR2 SQIVND (reference sequence). The CDR3 protein is CASSIGGSSGNTIYF. CDR3 nucleotides: TGTGCCAGTAGTATAGGGGGGAGCTCTGGAAACACCATATATTTT.

This sequence joins TRBV28 and TRBJ2-4; 7 positions match TRBD1. From germline, CDR1 is MDHEN and CDR2 SYDVKM. CDR3 length equals 13 residues. The trim removed 5 bases at V and 6 bases at J, leaving 4 bases unmatched. The CDR3 spells CASSPGTVNIQYF. CDR3 in DNA: TGTGCCAGCAGTCCGGGGACAGTAAACATTCAGTACTTC.

The V and J genes are TRBV27 and TRBJ2-3; no firm D call. Trimming cost V 3 bases and J 2 bases, with 15 bases left between them. The V gene's germline CDR1 is MNHEY and CDR2 SMNVEV (reference sequence). The CDR3 runs to 16 residues. This chain's CDR3 is CASSLWIASSTDTQYF. CDR3 bases: TGTGCCAGCAGTTTGTGGATAGCCTCGTCCACAGATACGCAGTATTTT.

This chain joins TRBV11-2 and TRBJ2-5; D possibly matches TRBD1 or TRBD2 (5 bases each). Looked up from germline, CDR1 is SGHAT and CDR2 is FQNNGV. V was shortened by 5 bases and J by 4 bases, with 20 bases between the two germline ends. CDR3 length: 16 residues. The CDR3 DNA is TGTGCCAGCAGCCCCACCCAGGGAGAGGGCCCAGAGACCCAGTACTTC. Translating gives CASSPTQGEGPETQYF. The full variable domain, with the rest looked up from reference TRBV11-2 and TRBJ2-5, is EAGVAQSPRYKIIEKRQSVAFWCNPISGHATLYWYQQILGQGPKLLIQFQNNGVVDDSQLPKDRFSAERLKGVDSTLKIQPAKLEDSAVYLCASSPTQGEGPETQYFGPGTRLLVL.

The chain couples TRBV7-8 to TRBJ2-1; D perhaps matches TRBD2 (7 bases). Trimming cost V 2 bases and J 0 bases, with 14 bases left between them. Per germline, CDR1 SGHVS and CDR2 FQNEAQ. The CDR3 runs to 17 residues. Here the CDR3 reads CASSLSAGAFSYNEQFF. The CDR3 nucleotides read TGTGCCAGCAGCTTATCTGCGGGGGCTTTCTCCTACAATGAGCAGTTCTTC.

V usage is TRBV28 and J usage is TRBJ2-5, with TRBD2 matching over 9 bases. This CDR3 spans 17 amino acids. Germline V CDR1 and CDR2: MDHEN, SYDVKM. V gave up 4 bases and J gave up 2 bases; unmatched junction bases: 11. The CDR3 sequence is CASSSKMAGGWQETQYF. DNA of the CDR3: TGTGCCAGCAGTTCGAAGATGGCGGGAGGGTGGCAAGAGACCCAGTACTTC.

The rearrangement links TRBV5-1 to TRBJ2-7; no reliable D call. The CDR3 runs 14 residues. Germline CDR1 reads SGHRS; CDR2 reads YFSETQ. V was pared by 4 bases and J by 3 bases, with 14 bases between. The CDR3 DNA follows: TGCGCCAGCAGCCCCGAGGATAGGGTCTACGAGCAGTACTTC. This translates into CASSPEDRVYEQYF.

V usage is TRBV9 and J usage is TRBJ1-1; D not certain. Germline V gene data show CDR1 as SGDLS and CDR2 as YYNGEE. The CDR3 sequence is 12 residues long. Trimming cost V 5 bases and J 8 bases, with 13 bases left between them. CDR3 DNA sequence: TGTGCCAGCAGTCGTGACGGAGGGGAAGCTTTCTTT. This encodes CASSRDGGEAFF.

This clone has a single count. J is TRBJ2-7 and V is TRBV5-4, with D perhaps matching TRBD1 (6 bases). This CDR3 comprises 15 residues. V gave up 2 bases and J gave up 3 bases, with 15 bases separating them. CDR1 is SGHNT, CDR2 YYREEE, per germline (reference sequence). The CDR3 sequence: CASSFVGPRGYEQYF. Here the CDR3 DNA reads TGTGCCAGCAGCTTTGTAGGGCCCAGGGGCTACGAGCAGTACTTC.

The CDR3 sequence is CASSADPGPTGYGYTF. Written as DNA, the CDR3 is TGTGCCAGCAGCGCGGACCCGGGGCCCACTGGATATGGCTACACCTTC. V usage is TRBV9 and J usage is TRBJ1-2; tentative D call: TRBD1 (5 bases). V lost 3 bases and J lost 5, with 20 bases in between. Germline V gene sequence: CDR1 SGDLS, CDR2 YYNGEE. The CDR3 extends over 16 amino acids.

The chain couples TRBV6-1 to TRBJ2-3; weak D call: TRBD2 (6 bases). This CDR3 spans 16 amino acids. Germline assignment: CDR1 MNHNS and CDR2 SASEGT. The V gene lost 2 bases and the J gene lost 0 bases, with 12 bases spanning the gap. This CDR3 reads CASSEKGLASTDTQYF. CDR3 DNA: TGTGCCAGCAGTGAAAAGGGACTTGCAAGCACAGATACGCAGTATTTT.

This clone was counted once. For the CDR3, the DNA is TGTGCCAGCAGCGAGTCGGGGCCTAGCTACGAGCAGTACTTC. Its protein product is CASSESGPSYEQYF. The rearrangement links TRBV5-6 to TRBJ2-7; D is tentatively TRBD1 or TRBD2 (5 bases each). The V gene lost 4 bases and the J gene lost 3 bases, with 14 bases spanning the gap. Germline V gives CDR1 SGHDT, CDR2 YYEEEE. The CDR3 totals 14 residues.

V is TRBV5-1 and J is TRBJ1-3; the match to TRBD1 covers 8 bases. Per the germline V gene, CDR1 is SGHRS and CDR2 is YFSETQ. The CDR3 runs to 14 residues. The junction had 2 bases not matched to a gene; V was cut back by 2 bases and J by 4 bases. The CDR3: CASSFDRGGNTIYF. The DNA of the CDR3 is TGCGCCAGCAGCTTCGACAGGGGAGGAAACACCATATATTTT.

A single count supports this clone. This sequence joins TRBV10-3 and TRBJ2-7, with 10 bases fitting TRBD2. Per the germline V gene, CDR1 is ENHRY and CDR2 is SYGVKD. The trim removed 2 bases at V and 3 bases at J, leaving 4 bases unmatched. CDR3 length: 15 residues. The CDR3 DNA reads TGTGCCATCAGTGAGCTAGCGGGAGCTGTCTACGAGCAGTACTTC. It yields the protein CAISELAGAVYEQYF.

CDR3 sequence (DNA): TGTGCCAGCAGTCAAAGCGGGCCGCAAGAGACCCAGTACTTC. Protein: CASSQSGPQETQYF. The chain joins TRBV6-5 to TRBJ2-5; the D gene is possibly TRBD2 (6 bases). The CDR3 is 14 residues long. Germline V gene data show CDR1 as MNHEY and CDR2 as SVGAGI. V was clipped by 5 bases and J by 2 bases, with 12 bases between them.

V usage is TRBV29-1 and J usage is TRBJ2-5; the match to TRBD2 covers 11 bases. The V segment lost 1 base and the J segment 5 bases; nucleotides outside the gene matches: 6. Germline V gene lookup returns CDR1 SQVTM and CDR2 ANQGSEA. This CDR3 has 15 residues. CDR3 in amino acids: CSVEGLAGGWETQYF. CDR3 nucleotides: TGCAGCGTTGAAGGGCTAGCGGGAGGATGGGAGACCCAGTACTTC.